The 21 T cell receptor beta chains given below trace back to one sample, sequenced in a study of T cell repertoires in cytomegalovirus infection. These receptors are not linked to any known antigen. TCRdb re-called the reads through MiXCR, storing one row per CDR3 protein. The data show around 25,000 distinct CDR3 sequences, 20% to 25% seen once. Here the sequenced sample was CD8+ T cells from cultured PBMCs, taken from culture after CMV antigen stimulation. All receptors derive from a human donor in good health (CMV status not recorded). Some clones in this sample may be carry-over from other donors' samples.

A few counts support this clonotype. This sequence joins TRBV20-1 and TRBJ1-3, with D uncertain. Germline V gene sequence: CDR1 DFQATT, CDR2 SNEGSKA (reference sequence). V lost 5 bases and J lost 6, with 11 bases in between. CDR3 length: 12 residues. As DNA, the CDR3 is TGCAGTGCTCCAACCGATCAAAACACCATATATTTT. As protein: CSAPTDQNTIYF.

This clonotype was observed many times. The rearrangement uses TRBV6-1 and TRBJ2-6; D perhaps matches TRBD1 (5 bases). Germline assignment: CDR1 MNHNS and CDR2 SASEGT. The CDR3 is made up of 15 amino acids. V gave up 5 bases and J gave up 0 bases, with 8 bases separating them. CDR3: CASSQDSSGANVLTF. In DNA, the CDR3 is TGTGCCAGCAGTCAAGACAGCTCTGGGGCCAACGTCCTGACTTTC.

V usage is TRBV9 and J usage is TRBJ2-5; TRBD1 matches 9 bases. The CDR3 loop spans 14 amino acids. CDR1 and CDR2 (germline): SGDLS, YYNGEE. The V gene end was trimmed by 4 bases and the J gene end by 6 bases; junction bases not matched to a gene: 7. The CDR3 DNA reads as TGTGCCAGCAGCCCTGGGACAGGGAGACAGACCCAGTACTTC. Protein product: CASSPGTGRQTQYF.

In this sample, this clonotype turned up a few times. The chain employs TRBV4-3 and TRBJ2-5; TRBD2 agrees at 15 bases. From germline, CDR1 is LGHNA and CDR2 YSLEER. CDR3 length: 17 residues. Germline trimming cut 4 bases from V and 5 bases from J; bases unmatched to any gene: 8. This CDR3 reads CASSRGLAGGTPETQYF. The CDR3, as DNA: TGCGCCAGCAGCCGAGGACTAGCGGGGGGGACCCCGGAGACCCAGTACTTC.

This clonotype has a count of ten or more. The CDR3 sequence is CASNRFSGGAYEQYF. In DNA, the CDR3 is TGTGCCAGCAACAGATTTAGCGGGGGAGCTTACGAGCAGTACTTC. The rearrangement links TRBV5-6 to TRBJ2-7; 9 positions agree with TRBD2. The CDR3 length is 15 residues. CDR1 is SGHDT and CDR2 is YYEEEE in the germline V gene. With 6 bases clipped from V and 4 bases from J, the junction kept 11 bases outside the gene matches.

This clonotype has at least ten counts. The chain combines TRBV6-5 with TRBJ1-1; a possible D gene is TRBD1 (6 bases). The CDR3 is 18 amino acids. V lost 2 bases and J lost 3, with 22 bases in between. Per the germline V gene, CDR1 is MNHEY and CDR2 is SVGAGI. CDR3 in DNA: TGTGCCAGCAGTTACCAGCCCCCAATAATGGGGGCAGACACTGAAGCTTTCTTT. Protein: CASSYQPPIMGADTEAFF.

This CDR3 is CASSGAGFYNEQFF. The CDR3 DNA is TGTGCCAGCAGTGGAGCAGGGTTCTACAATGAGCAGTTCTTC. V and J are TRBV2 and TRBJ2-1; TRBD1 is a possible D gene (5 bases). Germline V gene sequence: CDR1 SNHLY, CDR2 FYNNEI. Trimming removed 4 bases from V and 3 bases from J, with 10 bases in between. The CDR3 is made up of 14 amino acids.

This clonotype turned up a few times. The rearrangement joins TRBV4-1 to TRBJ2-5; 12 positions agree with TRBD1. J was trimmed by 7 bases and V by 4 bases; bases with no gene match: 4. CDR1 and CDR2 from the germline V gene are MGHRA and YSYEKL. CDR3 length: 14 amino acids. The CDR3 reads CASSPGTGGGTQYF. As DNA, the CDR3 is TGCGCCAGCAGCCCGGGGACAGGGGGCGGGACCCAGTACTTC.

The rearrangement links TRBV4-1 to TRBJ1-5; D may be TRBD1 (5 bases). V was clipped by 0 bases and J by 4 bases, with 16 bases between them. Germline assignment: CDR1 MGHRA and CDR2 YSYEKL. The CDR3 totals 17 residues. CDR3 DNA sequence: TGCGCCAGCAGCCAAGAAGCGAGGCAGGGTGGTAATCAGCCCCAGCATTTT. Protein: CASSQEARQGGNQPQHF.

This clonotype was seen at least ten times. The chain employs TRBV12-3 or TRBV12-4 and TRBJ2-3; 7 positions match TRBD2. With V trimmed by 5 bases and J by 6 bases, 8 bases remained unmatched. The CDR3 has 14 residues. CDR3 in amino acids: CASSLGGSGDTQYF. In DNA, the CDR3 is TGTGCCAGCAGTCTCGGGGGTAGCGGGGATACGCAGTATTTT.

The DNA of the CDR3 is TGTGCCAGCAGCTTAGTCTACGAGCAGTACTTC. Protein product: CASSLVYEQYF. The chain has TRBV13 and TRBJ2-7; D not resolved. This CDR3 region has 11 residues. V shed 1 base and J shed 3 bases, with 1 base lying between them. Germline assignment: CDR1 PRHDT and CDR2 FYEKMQ (reference sequence).

In its sample, this clonotype was seen a few times. The rearrangement joins TRBV28 to TRBJ1-2; 10 nucleotides match TRBD1. Per the germline V gene, CDR1 is MDHEN and CDR2 is SYDVKM. The junction had 20 bases not matched to a gene; V was cut back by 6 bases and J by 4 bases. This CDR3 comprises 19 residues. Written as DNA, the CDR3 is TGTGCCAGCAGCGATAGCAGGGGGACAGGGGATTATAGGGCCTATGGCTACACCTTC. This gives the protein CASSDSRGTGDYRAYGYTF.

This clonotype was counted only a few times. The chain couples TRBV6-1 to TRBJ1-3; weak D call: TRBD1 (6 bases). CDR1 is MNHNS, CDR2 SASEGT, per germline. The V gene lost 6 bases and the J gene lost 0 bases, with 21 bases spanning the gap. This CDR3 has 18 amino acids. This chain's CDR3 is CASSPFGGTWRSGNTIYF. DNA for the CDR3: TGTGCCAGCAGCCCTTTCGGAGGGACATGGCGCTCTGGAAACACCATATATTTT.

This clonotype was seen at least ten times. The chain is built from TRBV6-1 and TRBJ1-1; D unclear. The V and J ends lost 0 bases and 3 bases respectively, with 5 bases between them. The CDR3 consists of 13 residues. Germline V gene lookup returns CDR1 MNHNS and CDR2 SASEGT. CDR3 sequence reads: CASSEASDTEAFF. The CDR3 DNA follows: TGTGCCAGCAGTGAAGCGTCGGACACTGAAGCTTTCTTT.

In its sample, this clonotype was seen a few times. The V call is TRBV6-5, the J call TRBJ2-7; D is unresolved. V dropped 0 bases and J dropped 5 bases, with 20 bases sitting between them. Germline CDR1 is MNHEY and CDR2 is SVGAGI. The CDR3 has 17 residues. The CDR3 is CASSYSIGLGLCHEQYF. In DNA, the CDR3 is TGTGCCAGCAGTTACTCGATCGGGCTCGGGCTTTGTCACGAGCAGTACTTC.

V usage is TRBV7-2 and J usage is TRBJ2-1; D gene unclear. Trimming stripped 2 bases from V and 0 bases from J, with 8 bases between. This CDR3 is built from 15 residues. Germline V gene sequence: CDR1 SGHTA, CDR2 FQGNSA. This chain's CDR3 is CASSLSVSSYNEQFF. The DNA of the CDR3 is TGTGCCAGCAGCTTATCCGTCAGCTCCTACAATGAGCAGTTCTTC.

This chain uses TRBV6-1 with TRBJ2-7, with 9 bases lining up with TRBD2. The junction had 5 bases not matched to a gene; V was cut back by 2 bases and J by 6 bases. The length of the CDR3 is 14 residues. Germline CDR1 is MNHNS and CDR2 is SASEGT. DNA for the CDR3: TGTGCCAGCAGTGAATGGACTAGCGACAGCGAGCAGTACTTC. It codes for CASSEWTSDSEQYF.

In this sample, this clonotype turned up a few times. The chain has TRBV7-9 and TRBJ2-7; D may be TRBD2 (6 bases). The V gene's germline CDR1 is SEHNR and CDR2 FQNEAQ (reference sequence). V was pared by 5 bases and J by 4 bases, with 6 bases between. This CDR3 is built from 11 residues. Written as DNA, the CDR3 is TGTGCCAGCAGCGGGACTTACGAGCAGTACTTC. As protein: CASSGTYEQYF. The whole variable domain, remainder taken from reference TRBV7-9 and TRBJ2-7, is DTGVSQNPRHKITKRGQNVTFRCDPISEHNRLYWYRQTLGQGPEFLTYFQNEAQLEKSRLLSDRFSAERPKGSFSTLEIQRTEQGDSAMYLCASSGTYEQYFGPGTRLTVT.

In this sample, this clonotype turned up a few times. The rearrangement joins TRBV6-5 to TRBJ2-3; 8 nucleotides agree with TRBD2. The V and J ends lost 6 bases and 3 bases, in that order; junction bases with no gene match: 8. There are 15 residues in the CDR3. In germline, CDR1 is MNHEY, CDR2 SVGAGI. DNA of the CDR3: TGTGCCAGCAGGGATACGGGGGGGCCGACAGATACGCAGTATTTT. Protein product: CASRDTGGPTDTQYF.

The sample holds many counts of this clonotype. The gene calls are TRBV7-2 and TRBJ1-4, with D possibly TRBD1 on 5 matching bases. V gave up 2 bases and J gave up 13 bases, with 17 bases separating them. Looked up from germline, CDR1 is SGHTA and CDR2 is FQGNSA. The CDR3 extends over 14 amino acids. CDR3 in DNA: TGTGCCAGCAGCTTACGACAGTCCTCTACCGCACTGTTTTTT. It encodes CASSLRQSSTALFF.

With respect to this clonotype: It may be a read error: a sequence one base away is much more abundant. This chain joins TRBV20-1 and TRBJ2-7; D possibly uses TRBD1 or TRBD2 (5 bases each). The length of the CDR3 is 17 residues. The V gene lost 6 bases and the J gene lost 0 bases, with 24 bases spanning the gap. Per the germline V gene, CDR1 is DFQATT and CDR2 is SNEGSKA (reference sequence). Here the CDR3 reads CSARQTEAPLSSYEQYF. CDR3 sequence (DNA): TGCAGTGCGAGACAGACGGAGGCCCCCTTAAGCTCCTACGAGCAGTACTTC.